Listed here are 13 T cell receptor beta chains from one sample, sequenced in a study of shared clonotypes between healthy human individuals. TCRdb keeps only in-frame clones here, not all; method: immunoSEQ multiplex PCR. The table has about half a million clones, 79% seen once. Sequencing was carried out using PBMCs. These receptors all come from a woman between 40 and 50 years old in good health. Some clones in this sample may be carry-over from other donors' samples.

In this sample, this clone turned up a few times. The chain recombines TRBV10-3 with TRBJ1-1; the match to TRBD1 covers 9 bases. Germline-derived CDR1 and CDR2 are ENHRY and SYGVKD. Unmatched junction bases numbered 6, after V lost 2 bases and J lost 11 bases. CDR3 length equals 13 residues. The CDR3 sequence is CAISEGTGNGAFF. CDR3 coding DNA: TGTGCCATCAGTGAGGGGACAGGGAACGGCGCTTTCTTT.

V is TRBV9 and J is TRBJ1-4, with D unresolved. Trimming took off 3 bases at V and 6 bases at J, with 18 bases between the two ends. Looked up from germline, CDR1 is SGDLS and CDR2 is YYNGEE. CDR3 length: 16 residues. CDR3 loop: CASSGTVGQAYEKLFF. The CDR3 DNA reads as TGTGCCAGCAGCGGAACGGTCGGGCAGGCTTATGAAAAACTGTTTTTT.

This chain uses TRBV6-6 with TRBJ2-1; possibly TRBD2 for D (5 bases). Trimming left V 6 bases short and J 1 base short, with 7 bases between. In germline, CDR1 is MNHNY, CDR2 SVGAGI (reference sequence). The CDR3 spans 13 residues. CDR3 loop: CASSGNSYNEQFF. CDR3 DNA: TGTGCCAGCAGCGGGAATTCCTACAATGAGCAGTTCTTC.

This sequence joins TRBV27 and TRBJ2-2; 7 bases map to TRBD2. The CDR3 length is 13 residues. CDR1 MNHEY and CDR2 SMNVEV come from the germline V gene (reference sequence). The junction had 4 bases not matched to a gene; V was cut back by 6 bases and J by 6 bases. The CDR3 nucleotides are TGTGCCAGCAGCCGACTAGCCGCCGGGGAGCTGTTTTTT. Translated, it gives CASSRLAAGELFF.

The chain joins TRBV6-4 to TRBJ2-1; 12 nucleotides line up with TRBD2. The trim removed 3 bases at V and 4 bases at J, leaving 16 bases unmatched. Germline lookup yields CDR1 MRHNA and CDR2 SNTAGT. This CDR3 contains 20 residues. The CDR3 coding sequence is TGTGCCAGCAGTGATCCATATGGCTCGGCTAGCGGGAGGGGTTACAATGAGCAGTTCTTC. Its translation: CASSDPYGSASGRGYNEQFF.

V is TRBV29-1 and J is TRBJ2-2; D remains ambiguous. The CDR3 totals 13 residues. Germline CDR1 and CDR2: SQVTM and ANQGSEA. The germline V and J ends were trimmed by 6 bases and 0 bases, with 8 bases remaining between them. The CDR3 sequence: CSVDRTNTGELFF. The CDR3 DNA reads as TGCAGCGTAGATAGGACGAACACCGGGGAGCTGTTTTTT.

This clone was detected only a few times. The junction differs from germline at one of its ends, possibly a read error. This chain joins TRBV6-4 and TRBJ2-3, with TRBD2 identical over 7 bases. This CDR3 contains 15 residues. Germline-derived CDR1 and CDR2 are MRHNA and SNTAGT. The CDR3 reads CASRERGGSSDTQYF. The CDR3 nucleotides read TGTGCCAGCCGTGAACGAGGCGGGAGCTCAGATACGCAGTATTTT.

This chain links TRBV28 with TRBJ1-2; 7 bases agree with TRBD1. The germline V gene encodes CDR1 MDHEN and CDR2 SYDVKM. V lost 3 bases, J lost 2 bases, and 6 bases stayed unmatched. The CDR3 is 15 amino acids. The CDR3 is CASSFGATGNYGYTF. The CDR3 bases are TGTGCCAGCAGTTTTGGGGCGACAGGGAACTATGGCTACACCTTC.

This clone was observed once. V and J are TRBV19 and TRBJ2-1; no clear D. The germline V gene encodes CDR1 LNHDA and CDR2 SQIVND (reference sequence). V gave up 6 bases and J gave up 1 base, with 10 bases separating them. The CDR3 has 14 amino acids. The CDR3 reads CASRRRGSYNEQFF. The CDR3 DNA sequence: TGTGCCAGTAGAAGGCGCGGATCCTACAATGAGCAGTTCTTC.

The rearrangement links TRBV6-5 to TRBJ1-1, with D possibly TRBD1 on 5 matching bases. The CDR3 length is 13 residues. Germline V gives CDR1 MNHEY, CDR2 SVGAGI. V was pared by 4 bases and J by 8 bases, with 14 bases between. The CDR3 spells CASSSSGRREAFF. The CDR3 region has the DNA TGTGCCAGCAGTTCTTCAGGGCGCCGCGAAGCTTTCTTT.

The chain couples TRBV2 to TRBJ1-1; D remains unclear. Germline assignment: CDR1 SNHLY and CDR2 FYNNEI. Trimming removed 7 bases from V and 0 bases from J, with 12 bases in between. The CDR3 spans 14 residues. CDR3 protein: CASTPGSLNTEAFF. CDR3 DNA sequence: TGTGCCAGCACCCCGGGGAGTTTGAACACTGAAGCTTTCTTT.

This clone was detected many times. The chain joins TRBV6-1 to TRBJ1-1; possibly TRBD1 for D (5 bases). V shed 4 bases and J shed 1 base, with 7 bases lying between them. The V gene's germline CDR1 is MNHNS and CDR2 SASEGT. CDR3 size: 13 residues. Here the CDR3 reads CASSGQPNTEAFF. CDR3 DNA sequence: TGTGCCAGCAGTGGACAGCCGAACACTGAAGCTTTCTTT.

In its sample, this clone was seen once. The J gene is TRBJ2-7, the V gene TRBV21-1; the table calls TRBD1, which could not be checked here. TRBV21-1 is a listed pseudogene. This CDR3 has 14 residues. The CDR3 region has the DNA TGTGCCACTGACTCACGGGACAACCGCTACGAGCAGTACTTC. Translation: CATDSRDNRYEQYF.